This T cell receptor (beta chain) is from a study of blood T cells in healthy people across ages (dated by TCRdb to the mid-2010s). About the full investigation: In model experiments, template switching captured about one uniquely barcoded TCR beta cDNA molecule for every two T cells. The study measured age-related changes in TCR beta repertoire diversity using deep sequencing normalized with unique cDNA molecular identifiers. Donors were grouped into four age groups: young (average approximately 16 years), middle-aged (under 40), aged (around 56) and long-lived (over 80). To avoid experimental bias, donors of different ages were spread randomly across the sequencing lanes. Two additional independent replicas of 1 million unique cDNA reads from the same blood draw were analyzed for two donors (one aged 18 to 29 and one aged 80 or older). Points the paper makes about the study in general: Because profiling used bulk unsorted PBMCs, naive and antigen-experienced compartments could not be compared conclusively. As age increased, observed TCR beta diversity per million T cells dropped in a roughly linear way, and a significant reduction was already evident by age 40. Observed TCR beta diversity correlated strongly with the percentage of naive T cells measured by flow cytometry. Total diversity estimates from one million sequenced T cells were considered lower bounds and underestimates. Compared with the aged group, the long-lived group had more naive CD4+ T cells, fewer expanded clones and increased TCR diversity, suggesting age selection. The CMV infection status of donors was not known, potentially confounding age-related changes in expanded clonotypes.

Library method: 5' RACE. Sequenced using an Illumina HiSeq 2500. The second PCR ran for roughly 6 to 11 cycles and used a J-beta primer mix along with a sample-barcoded 5' primer. Each TCR beta cDNA molecule received a unique molecular identifier from a template-switch 5' adaptor carrying 12 random nucleotides. Each sample yielded at least 2.5 million CDR3-containing paired-end reads. All of the RNA was converted into first-strand cDNA using the Mint cDNA synthesis kit, with a TRBC-specific oligonucleotide serving as the primer. All cDNA was treated with uracil-DNA glycosylase and then went through a first 18-cycle PCR with the universal primers M1SS and BC2_uni_R. Regarding the original processing steps: For normalization, 1 million high-quality reads were randomly selected from each sample, with every read carrying a distinct molecular identifier. Instead of being binned into consensus sequences, reads that shared molecular identifiers were thrown out. CDR3 identification, clonotype clustering and error correction used MiTCR with a Q25 quality threshold and the strictest error-elimination algorithm. A nonparametric unseen species model with Euler transformation was used to estimate a lower bound on total TCR beta diversity. Clones were called with MiXCR by TCRdb after fastp trimmed the public reads at Q25, and only in-frame beta chains were retained. Rows are unified per CDR3 protein, each entry keeping the most common DNA and genes. The V and J calls shown here were made by TCRdb, not taken from the authors' results. Present in this sample are about a million distinct CDR3 sequences, roughly 51% of which were seen just once. The ten largest make up about 21% of the sample.

A remark on this clonotype: No cognate antigen has been identified for it. A read error may account for a junction end that differs from germline.

The 39 donors, aged about 6 to 90 years, were systemically healthy Caucasian individuals from Russia. Ten milliliters of peripheral blood were drawn from each donor into EDTA-treated Vacutainer tubes. Ficoll-Paque density-gradient centrifugation was used to isolate PBMCs, with at least 7 million per sample. Total RNA was extracted from PBMCs with Trizol reagent, with at least 5 micrograms obtained per sample. For every donor, flow cytometry on a PBMC aliquot measured the percentage of naive CD45RAhigh/CD27high T cells. Sequencing used blood. The receptor comes from a woman aged 60-75 years in good health.

CDR3 loop: CASSSGANVPTF. At the DNA level, the sequence is TGTGCCAGCAGTTCTGGGGCCAACGTCCCGACTTTC. The chain is assembled from TRBV25-1 and TRBJ2-6; a tentative D call is TRBD1 (5 bases match). The germline V gene sets CDR1 to MGHDK and CDR2 to SYGVNS. From the cysteine through the phenylalanine, the CDR3 covers 12 amino acids. Left in the record is the CDR3 DNA by itself, 36 bases read in frame from the first base.